These T cell receptor beta chains were read from a single sample in a study of blood T cell repertoires in COVID-19. Generated by immunoSEQ multiplex PCR, the TCRdb table keeps only in-frame clones and is missing some. The sample has around 200,000 clones; 70% to 90% are singletons. Material: peripheral blood. The origin of the receptors is a human donor with active or convalescent COVID-19. The donor label of this sample is uncertain. Both conserved end residues are part of each CDR3. The order of the fields is J gene, clone size, V gene, D gene, CDR3 DNA, CDR3 protein. A D gene is named only where the DNA matches it firmly. Not every row has a clone size; where given, it reads once, few, many or a size class.

j_gene: TRBJ2-2
abundance: NA
v_gene: TRBV25-1
d_gene: NA
CDR3nt: TGTGCCAGCAGAGGAGGTGGACAGTTGGCCGGGGAGCTGTTTTTT
CDR3aa: CASRGGGQLAGELFF

j_gene: TRBJ2-7
abundance: few
v_gene: TRBV6-6
d_gene: TRBD2
CDR3nt: TGTGCCAGCAGTCGGACTAGCGGGAGATCGTGGACCTACGAGCAGTACTTC
CDR3aa: CASSRTSGRSWTYEQYF

j_gene: TRBJ1-2
abundance: NA
v_gene: TRBV6-1
d_gene: NA
CDR3nt: TGTGCCAGCAGTGAAGCGGCGGGGCCAAACTATGGCTACACCTTC
CDR3aa: CASSEAAGPNYGYTF

j_gene: TRBJ2-1
abundance: once
v_gene: TRBV30
d_gene: TRBD1
CDR3nt: TGTGCCTCTACGGACAGGGCAAATGAGCAGTTCTTC
CDR3aa: CASTDRANEQFF

j_gene: TRBJ1-3
abundance: once
v_gene: TRBV10-3
d_gene: NA
CDR3nt: TGTGCCATCAGTGATGAGGGACTCTCTGGAAACACCATATATTTT
CDR3aa: CAISDEGLSGNTIYF

j_gene: TRBJ1-4
abundance: NA
v_gene: TRBV28
d_gene: NA
CDR3nt: TGTGCCAGCAGGGAGGAGGGGAGAGAGGAAAAACTGTTTTTT
CDR3aa: CASREEGREEKLFF

j_gene: TRBJ2-1
abundance: NA
v_gene: TRBV19
d_gene: NA
CDR3nt: TGTGCCAGTAGTGTCCAGACTATTAGCTCCTACAATGAGCAGTTCTTC
CDR3aa: CASSVQTISSYNEQFF

j_gene: TRBJ2-7
abundance: NA
v_gene: TRBV29-1
d_gene: NA
CDR3nt: TGCAGCGTTGAAACAGGGACCTACGAGCAGTACTTC
CDR3aa: CSVETGTYEQYF

j_gene: TRBJ1-1
abundance: NA
v_gene: TRBV29-1
d_gene: TRBD1
CDR3nt: TGCAGCGTTGAAGGGTCCCCCGGGGACAGGGGGGTCACTGAAGCTTTCTTT
CDR3aa: CSVEGSPGDRGVTEAFF

j_gene: TRBJ2-1
abundance: once
v_gene: TRBV9
d_gene: TRBD2
CDR3nt: TGTGCCAGCAGCGTCGTAGGGGGCGGGAGGGCCACCAATGAGCAGTTCTTC
CDR3aa: CASSVVGGGRATNEQFF

j_gene: TRBJ2-2
abundance: NA
v_gene: TRBV7-2
d_gene: NA
CDR3nt: TGTGCCAGCAGCCCTCGGGACTTCCCCACCGGGGAGCTGTTTTTT
CDR3aa: CASSPRDFPTGELFF

j_gene: TRBJ1-2
abundance: NA
v_gene: TRBV9
d_gene: TRBD1
CDR3nt: TGTGCCAGCAGCGGACAGGGCTATGGCTACACCTTC
CDR3aa: CASSGQGYGYTF

j_gene: TRBJ2-7
abundance: NA
v_gene: TRBV14
d_gene: NA
CDR3nt: TGTGCCAGCAGCCAAGCGGGGAGGTCCCACGAGCAGTACTTC
CDR3aa: CASSQAGRSHEQYF

j_gene: TRBJ1-1
abundance: NA
v_gene: TRBV18
d_gene: NA
CDR3nt: TGTGCCAGCTCAGATCCTCCGGGGAACACTGAAGCTTTCTTT
CDR3aa: CASSDPPGNTEAFF

j_gene: TRBJ2-7
abundance: NA
v_gene: TRBV11-2
d_gene: NA
CDR3nt: TGTGCCAGCAGCCTACCGAGGGGGAGCTCCTACGAGCAGTACTTC
CDR3aa: CASSLPRGSSYEQYF

j_gene: TRBJ1-6
abundance: NA
v_gene: TRBV28
d_gene: NA
CDR3nt: TGTGCCAGCACCCGGGTTTTTAATTCACCCCTCCACTTT
CDR3aa: CASTRVFNSPLHF

j_gene: TRBJ2-7
abundance: once
v_gene: TRBV5-1
d_gene: TRBD2
CDR3nt: TGCGCCAGCAGCTTCCTCAGACTAGCGGGAGTCTCCTACGAGCAGTACTTC
CDR3aa: CASSFLRLAGVSYEQYF

j_gene: TRBJ1-1
abundance: NA
v_gene: TRBV7-9
d_gene: NA
CDR3nt: TGTGCCAGCAGCTCCGCAGTTATGAACACTGAAGCTTTCTTT
CDR3aa: CASSSAVMNTEAFF

j_gene: TRBJ2-5
abundance: NA
v_gene: TRBV7-9
d_gene: NA
CDR3nt: TGTGCCAGCAGCTTAACTCCGGGGTACCAAGAGACCCAGTACTTC
CDR3aa: CASSLTPGYQETQYF

j_gene: TRBJ1-4
abundance: NA
v_gene: TRBV19
d_gene: TRBD1
CDR3nt: TGTGCCAGTAGAGGACAGGCAGCAACTAATGAAAAACTGTTTTTT
CDR3aa: CASRGQAATNEKLFF

j_gene: TRBJ2-1
abundance: NA
v_gene: TRBV12-5
d_gene: TRBD1
CDR3nt: TGTGCTAGTGCCGGCGGCAGGGGGAATGAGCAGTTCTTC
CDR3aa: CASAGGRGNEQFF

j_gene: TRBJ2-3
abundance: NA
v_gene: TRBV7-8
d_gene: NA
CDR3nt: TGTGCCAGCAGCTTACCTTCCCGGGATACGCAGTATTTT
CDR3aa: CASSLPSRDTQYF

j_gene: TRBJ1-6
abundance: NA
v_gene: TRBV7-9
d_gene: TRBD1
CDR3nt: TGTGCCAGCAGCGTGCCGGGACAGGGCCCATCACCCCTCCACTTT
CDR3aa: CASSVPGQGPSPLHF

j_gene: TRBJ1-1
abundance: NA
v_gene: TRBV28
d_gene: NA
CDR3nt: TGTGCCAGCAGTTTTGTATTCCCGGACACTGAAGCTTTCTTT
CDR3aa: CASSFVFPDTEAFF

j_gene: TRBJ2-7
abundance: NA
v_gene: TRBV12-3/TRBV12-4
d_gene: NA
CDR3nt: TGTGCCAGCAGTTTCAGGGACGAGCAGTACTTC
CDR3aa: CASSFRDEQYF

j_gene: TRBJ1-1
abundance: NA
v_gene: TRBV7-6
d_gene: NA
CDR3nt: TGTGCCAGCAGCCAACAAGAGAACACTGAAGCTTTCTTT
CDR3aa: CASSQQENTEAFF

j_gene: TRBJ1-1
abundance: NA
v_gene: TRBV9
d_gene: NA
CDR3nt: TGTGCCAGCAGTCCGGGGATAAACACTGAAGCTTTCTTT
CDR3aa: CASSPGINTEAFF

j_gene: TRBJ2-1
abundance: NA
v_gene: TRBV5-1
d_gene: TRBD2
CDR3nt: TGCGCCAGCAGCTTAGCGGGGACGGGGTACAATGAGCAGTTCTTC
CDR3aa: CASSLAGTGYNEQFF

j_gene: TRBJ2-7
abundance: NA
v_gene: TRBV9
d_gene: NA
CDR3nt: TGTGCCAGCAGCGGTGGGGGACAACTTGTTAGCGAGCAGTACTTC
CDR3aa: CASSGGGQLVSEQYF

j_gene: TRBJ1-1
abundance: NA
v_gene: TRBV25-1
d_gene: NA
CDR3nt: TGTGCCAGCAGTGAATCGGTCAGGCTCACTGAAGCTTTCTTT
CDR3aa: CASSESVRLTEAFF

j_gene: TRBJ2-5
abundance: NA
v_gene: TRBV14
d_gene: NA
CDR3nt: TGTGCCAGCAGTCCCTTCAGGGGCATCGGCAAGACCCAGTACTTC
CDR3aa: CASSPFRGIGKTQYF

j_gene: TRBJ1-2
abundance: NA
v_gene: TRBV19
d_gene: NA
CDR3nt: TGTGCCAGTAGTTCCGACATTTACACCAGGTGGCACTTC
CDR3aa: CASSSDIYTRWHF

j_gene: TRBJ2-5
abundance: NA
v_gene: TRBV10-3
d_gene: NA
CDR3nt: TGTGCCATCAGTTCAGGGGAGTATGATATGAAGACCCAGTACTTC
CDR3aa: CAISSGEYDMKTQYF

j_gene: TRBJ2-4
abundance: NA
v_gene: TRBV9
d_gene: TRBD2
CDR3nt: TGTGCCAGCAGCGCCAGCGGGGGGGCCTTTGGAAACATTCAGTACTTC
CDR3aa: CASSASGGAFGNIQYF

j_gene: TRBJ2-7
abundance: NA
v_gene: TRBV6-2/TRBV6-3
d_gene: NA
CDR3nt: TGTACCAGCAGTAGGATTCCCCCCGGGGACGAGCAGTACTTC
CDR3aa: CTSSRIPPGDEQYF

j_gene: TRBJ2-7
abundance: once
v_gene: TRBV11-2
d_gene: TRBD2
CDR3nt: TGTGCCAGCAGCTTTTCCTCCTGGGGGGGGACGAGGGAGCAGTACTTC
CDR3aa: CASSFSSWGGTREQYF

j_gene: TRBJ2-7
abundance: NA
v_gene: TRBV5-1
d_gene: NA
CDR3nt: TGCGCCAGCAGCTTGGTTCAGGGCCCCTCTCTAGTCTCCTACGAGCAGTACTTC
CDR3aa: CASSLVQGPSLVSYEQYF

j_gene: TRBJ1-1
abundance: NA
v_gene: TRBV11-3
d_gene: NA
CDR3nt: TGTGCCAGCAGCACGCTGTTTTTCCGGGGGGTACCGAACACTGAAGCTTTCTTT
CDR3aa: CASSTLFFRGVPNTEAFF

j_gene: TRBJ2-3
abundance: NA
v_gene: TRBV5-4
d_gene: TRBD2
CDR3nt: TGTGCCAGCAGTGCCGGGCTAGCGGGGGTGGGAAGTACAGATACGCAGTATTTT
CDR3aa: CASSAGLAGVGSTDTQYF

j_gene: TRBJ2-7
abundance: NA
v_gene: TRBV6-1
d_gene: NA
CDR3nt: TGTGCCAGCAGTGATCCGGGGAGTGGGAGGTACGAGCAGTACTTC
CDR3aa: CASSDPGSGRYEQYF

j_gene: TRBJ2-3
abundance: once
v_gene: TRBV13
d_gene: TRBD2
CDR3nt: TGTGCCAGCAGCTTAGCCCGGACTAGCGGGAGGGCCCGAGCAGATACGCAGTATTTT
CDR3aa: CASSLARTSGRARADTQYF

j_gene: TRBJ1-6
abundance: few
v_gene: TRBV3-1/TRBV3-2
d_gene: NA
CDR3nt: TGTGCCAGCAGCTACGGGAGAAACGATTCACCCCTCCACTTT
CDR3aa: CASSYGRNDSPLHF

j_gene: TRBJ1-2
abundance: NA
v_gene: TRBV4-2
d_gene: TRBD1
CDR3nt: TGTGCCAGCAGCCAGGACCAACCAGGGGGTGGCTACACCTTC
CDR3aa: CASSQDQPGGGYTF

j_gene: TRBJ1-6
abundance: once
v_gene: TRBV3-1/TRBV3-2
d_gene: NA
CDR3nt: TGTGCCAGCAGCCAAGGTCCCGCCGGTACCCTCCACTTT
CDR3aa: CASSQGPAGTLHF

j_gene: TRBJ1-1
abundance: NA
v_gene: TRBV10-3
d_gene: NA
CDR3nt: TGTGCCATCAGTGAGGGACAGAACACTGAAGCTTTCTTT
CDR3aa: CAISEGQNTEAFF